The TCR beta chain described here comes from a study of blood T cell repertoires in COVID-19. V lost 2 bases to trimming and J lost 8 bases, with 18 bases between them. CDR1 and CDR2 from the germline V gene are LNHDA and SQIVND (reference sequence). CDR3 size: 15 residues. TCRdb keeps only in-frame clones here, not all; method: immunoSEQ multiplex PCR. The sample lists 310,000 or so clones, over 75% occurring once. V usage is TRBV19 and J usage is TRBJ1-2; D remains ambiguous. Source material: peripheral blood. This TCR was recovered from a man in his fifties or sixties with active or convalescent COVID-19. The CDR3 nucleotides are TGTGCCAGTAGTATACAGGCCGGCAGGTCGCAAGGCTACACCTTC. Amino acids: CASSIQAGRSQGYTF.